A selection of T cell receptor beta chains follows, all from one sample in a study of blood T cell repertoires in COVID-19. The table came from immunoSEQ multiplex PCR; TCRdb's copy has only in-frame clones and leaves some out. The table shows roughly 86,000 clones, with around three quarters occurring only once. What was sequenced was peripheral blood. The receptors shown here come from a man aged 50 to 60 who had recovered from COVID-19. Each CDR3 is given with its conserved first and last residue. A D gene is named only where the DNA matches it firmly. Clone sizes are given selectively: once, few, many, or a class where the clone is expanded.

TRBJ2-7 | TRBV28 | - | - | TGTGCCACCCGGGACACTAAGTCCTACGAGCAGTACTTC | CATRDTKSYEQYF
TRBJ2-5 | TRBV5-6 | - | - | TGTGCCAGCAGCCAAGGGGCCAAAACGCAAGAGACCCAGTACTTC | CASSQGAKTQETQYF
TRBJ2-1 | TRBV5-5 | TRBD2 | - | TGTGCCAGCAGCTTGGAGTGGGCTAGCGGGAGACATGAGCAGTTCTTC | CASSLEWASGRHEQFF
TRBJ1-2 | TRBV3-1/TRBV3-2 | - | - | TGTGCCAGCAGCCAATCTAGCGGTGGCTACACCTTC | CASSQSSGGYTF
TRBJ2-7 | TRBV18 | - | - | TGTGCCAGCTCACCCCTGACAGGCTCCTACGAGCAGTACTTC | CASSPLTGSYEQYF
TRBJ1-4 | TRBV9 | - | - | TGTGCCAGCAGCGTAGGGCTTGCAACTAATGAAAAACTGTTTTTT | CASSVGLATNEKLFF
TRBJ1-6 | TRBV9 | TRBD1 | - | TGTGCCAGCCACAGGGGGGACTATTCATCACCCCTCCACTTT | CASHRGDYSSPLHF
TRBJ1-2 | TRBV25-1 | - | - | TGTGCCAGCGCGGCGTTACAGGTGTACTCTGGCTACACCTTC | CASAALQVYSGYTF
TRBJ1-1 | TRBV3-1/TRBV3-2 | - | - | TGTGCCAGCAGCCAAGAGCATCGTAGCACTGAAGCTTTCTTT | CASSQEHRSTEAFF
TRBJ2-1 | TRBV24-1 | - | - | TGTGCCACCAGGCCCGGGACAACCAATGAGCAGTTCTTC | CATRPGTTNEQFF
TRBJ1-1 | TRBV10-3 | TRBD1 | - | TGTGCCATCAGTTCCGGGACAGAAAAGAGCACTGAAGCTTTCTTT | CAISSGTEKSTEAFF
TRBJ1-5 | TRBV11-2 | TRBD1 | - | TGTGCCAGCAGCCCAGGGACAGGGGTAAATCAGCCCCAGCATTTT | CASSPGTGVNQPQHF
TRBJ2-1 | TRBV5-4 | TRBD2 | - | TGTGCCAGCAGCTTGTGGGCTTGGCTAGCGGGAGACAATGAGCAGTTCTTC | CASSLWAWLAGDNEQFF
TRBJ2-2 | TRBV4-2 | TRBD2 | - | TGTGCCAGCAGCCGGAGCACTAGCGGGGGGACCGGGGAGCTGTTTTTT | CASSRSTSGGTGELFF
TRBJ1-4 | TRBV19 | TRBD1 | - | TGTGCCAGTAGACCGGGACAGGGTTCCTGGGGACTGTTTTTT | CASRPGQGSWGLFF
TRBJ2-3 | TRBV6-4 | TRBD2 | - | TGTGCCGCCACGAACGCGGGAGGGGAGGCAGATACGCAGTATTTT | CAATNAGGEADTQYF
TRBJ2-2 | TRBV7-6 | TRBD2 | - | TGTGCCAGCAACGGCGGGACTAGCGTGTCCGGGGAGCTGTTTTTT | CASNGGTSVSGELFF
TRBJ2-7 | TRBV20-1 | TRBD2 | - | TGCAGTGCTAGTCCCATGGGGGGGGGCTCCTACGAGCAGTACTTC | CSASPMGGGSYEQYF
TRBJ2-2 | TRBV2 | TRBD1 | - | TGTGCCAGCAGGTCTCCAGGGGGCGCGGGTACCGGGGAGCTGTTTTTT | CASRSPGGAGTGELFF
TRBJ2-7 | TRBV6-1 | - | once | TGTGCCAGCAGTGACAGCGGATGGGGCGAGCAGTACTTC | CASSDSGWGEQYF
TRBJ1-1 | TRBV7-9 | - | few | TGTGCCAGCAGCCCACACCTGTCGGGAAACACTGAAGCTTTCTTT | CASSPHLSGNTEAFF
TRBJ1-1 | TRBV7-9 | TRBD1 | - | TGTGCCAGCAGCATAAACCGGGACAGGGGGGACACTGAAGCTTTCTTT | CASSINRDRGDTEAFF
TRBJ2-7 | TRBV7-6 | TRBD1 | - | TGTGCCAGCAGCCGGGACAGGACTGAGCAGTACTTC | CASSRDRTEQYF
TRBJ2-2 | TRBV2 | - | - | TGTGCCAGCAGACCAGTCCGGAACACCGGGGAGCTGTTTTTT | CASRPVRNTGELFF
TRBJ2-3 | TRBV6-2/TRBV6-3 | TRBD2 | - | TGTGCCAGCAGTTACTCGTCCGGACTAGCGGCAGGCACAGATACGCAGTATTTT | CASSYSSGLAAGTDTQYF
TRBJ2-3 | TRBV6-4 | TRBD2 | - | TGTGCCAGCAGTGCCTCGGGACTAGCGGGGACCTCTAGCACAGATACGCAGTATTTT | CASSASGLAGTSSTDTQYF
TRBJ1-2 | TRBV28 | TRBD1 | - | TGTGCCAGCAGCACAACGGGACAGGGGTTTGGCTACACCTTC | CASSTTGQGFGYTF
TRBJ2-1 | TRBV10-3 | TRBD1 | - | TGTGCCATCAGTGAGACCAAGCAGGGGGCTGGGAATGAGCAGTTCTTC | CAISETKQGAGNEQFF
TRBJ1-2 | TRBV7-2 | - | - | TGTGCCAGCAGCTTTATGTACGGCCAGGGCTTTAACTATGGCTACACCTTC | CASSFMYGQGFNYGYTF
TRBJ2-5 | TRBV11-2 | - | - | TGTGCCAGCAGCTTCCCCGGGACACCAGAGACCCAGTACTTC | CASSFPGTPETQYF
TRBJ2-2 | TRBV4-1 | TRBD2 | - | TGCGCCAGCAGAGGAAGCGGGAGGGCAGGTTTAAACACCGGGGAGCTGTTTTTT | CASRGSGRAGLNTGELFF
TRBJ2-2 | TRBV18 | TRBD2 | - | TGTGCCAGCTCACGCGGACTAGCGGGCGGGGACACCGGGGAGCTGTTTTTT | CASSRGLAGGDTGELFF
TRBJ2-2 | TRBV6-4 | TRBD2 | many | TGTGCCAGCAGTGAAAGCGGGAATGGGGAGCTGTTTTTT | CASSESGNGELFF
TRBJ2-7 | TRBV13 | - | - | TGTGCCAGCAGCCCAGGACAAGCCTACGAGCAGTACTTC | CASSPGQAYEQYF
TRBJ1-2 | TRBV5-1 | - | - | TGCGCCAGCAGCGCCCGGGGGGGCGATGGCTACACCTTC | CASSARGGDGYTF
TRBJ2-7 | TRBV11-2 | TRBD2 | - | TGTGCCAGCAGCTTCCGGACTAGCGGGAGGGGTTCCGAGCAGTACTTC | CASSFRTSGRGSEQYF
TRBJ1-5 | TRBV2 | - | - | TGTGCCAGCAGTGAAGCCCACGTCCTGAGGGCGAGTCAGCCCCAGCATTTT | CASSEAHVLRASQPQHF
TRBJ2-7 | TRBV5-4 | TRBD1 | - | TGTGCCAGCAGCGAAGGGACAGTGTACGAGCAGTACTTC | CASSEGTVYEQYF
TRBJ2-5 | TRBV5-8 | TRBD1 | once | TGTGCCAGCAGCCCTGGACAGGGGGGGCAAGAGACCCAGTACTTC | CASSPGQGGQETQYF
TRBJ1-2 | TRBV18 | TRBD1 | once | TGTGCCAGCTCTCCCGGACAGGCAAATAACTATGGCTACACCTTC | CASSPGQANNYGYTF